A single sample is the source of the 24 T cell receptor beta chains below, sequenced in a study of shared clonotypes between healthy human individuals. TCRdb's table, derived via immunoSEQ multiplex PCR, lists solely in-frame clones and lacks some. The sample lists 2.3 million or so clones; roughly 93% were seen once. Sample: naive CD4+ T cells from PBMCs. As for subset: CD45RA+ positively selected. These receptors were obtained from a young man in good health. Some clones in this sample may be carry-over from other donors' samples.

The rearrangement joins TRBV25-1 to TRBJ2-3, with 7 positions matching TRBD2. The J segment lost 6 bases and the V segment lost 0 bases, leaving 12 bases of the junction unmatched. The CDR3 is 17 amino acids. Germline CDR1 MGHDK, CDR2 SYGVNS. The DNA for the CDR3 is TGTGCCAGCAGTGAATATAACGGGGGAGGGGAAGGCGATACGCAGTATTTT. Protein sequence: CASSEYNGGGEGDTQYF.

J is TRBJ2-1 and V is TRBV28; TRBD1 matches at 12 bases. CDR3 size: 16 residues. The germline CDR1 and CDR2 sequences are MDHEN and SYDVKM. The V segment lost 6 bases and the J segment 8 bases; nucleotides outside the gene matches: 11. CDR3 in DNA: TGTGCCAGCAGGTCCCCCGGGACAGGGGGCTGGGATGAGCAGTTCTTC. It translates to CASRSPGTGGWDEQFF.

The genes are TRBV27 and TRBJ1-2; D might be TRBD1 (5 bases). The CDR3 spans 14 residues. Germline-derived CDR1 and CDR2 are MNHEY and SMNVEV (reference sequence). Trimming stripped 2 bases from V and 7 bases from J, with 14 bases between. The CDR3 bases are TGTGCCAGCAGTTTACGGGACGGGACGGGTGGCTACACCTTC. It encodes CASSLRDGTGGYTF.

This chain links TRBV7-3 with TRBJ2-1, with TRBD2 matching over 15 bases. The CDR3 spans 18 residues. V was pared by 1 base and J by 11 bases, with 12 bases of the junction left unmatched. CDR1 is SGHTA, CDR2 FQGTGA, per germline. In nucleotides, the CDR3 is TGTGCCAGCAGCTTAAGTGCTCCGGGACTAGCGGGAGGACGAAAGCAGTTCTTC. Its protein is CASSLSAPGLAGGRKQFF.

The chain combines TRBV10-1 with TRBJ2-3; 8 nucleotides align to TRBD2. The CDR3 runs to 19 residues. The junction had 11 bases not matched to a gene; V was cut back by 0 bases and J by 0 bases. The germline gives CDR1 WNHNN, CDR2 SYGVQD (reference sequence). The CDR3 reads CASSESPGVAGKSTDTQYF. Here the CDR3 DNA reads TGCGCCAGCAGTGAGTCCCCCGGGGTAGCGGGAAAGAGCACAGATACGCAGTATTTT.

A remark on this clone: This specimen includes other DNA sequences encoding the same CDR3. V and J are TRBV2 and TRBJ2-7, with D possibly being TRBD1 (6 bases). The CDR3 length is 12 residues. V dropped 6 bases and J dropped 4 bases, with 10 bases sitting between them. Germline V gene data show CDR1 as SNHLY and CDR2 as FYNNEI. DNA for the CDR3: TGTGCCAGCAGACCAACAGGGTACGAGCAGTACTTC. Protein sequence: CASRPTGYEQYF. Supplemented by reference TRBV2 and TRBJ2-7, the full variable domain reads EPEVTQTPSHQVTQMGQEVILRCVPISNHLYFYWYRQILGQKVEFLVSFYNNEISEKSEIFDDQFSVERPDGSNFTLKIRSTKLEDSAMYFCASRPTGYEQYFGPGTRLTVT.

The chain uses TRBV4-2 and TRBJ1-1; D ambiguous. Germline lookup yields CDR1 LGHNA and CDR2 YNFKEQ. This CDR3 comprises 15 residues. V gave up 0 bases and J gave up 0 bases, with 8 bases separating them. DNA for the CDR3: TGTGCCAGCAGCCAAGATGGTAACATGAACACTGAAGCTTTCTTT. Translating gives CASSQDGNMNTEAFF.

The genes are TRBV4-1 and TRBJ2-2; D may be TRBD1 (6 bases). V was pared by 4 bases and J by 4 bases, with 19 bases between. The CDR3 extends over 17 amino acids. Germline V gene lookup returns CDR1 MGHRA and CDR2 YSYEKL. CDR3 residues: CASSLALPQGTTGELFF. As DNA, the CDR3 is TGCGCCAGCAGCCTAGCCCTACCACAGGGAACCACCGGGGAGCTGTTTTTT.

This clone was recorded once. V gene TRBV5-4 combines with J gene TRBJ1-1; no definite D call. The CDR3 is 15 amino acids. Germline loops: CDR1 SGHNT, CDR2 YYREEE (reference sequence). The V gene lost 2 bases and the J gene lost 0 bases, with 11 bases spanning the gap. The CDR3: CASSFLDGVNTEAFF. In DNA form, the CDR3 reads TGTGCCAGCAGCTTCCTGGACGGTGTGAACACTGAAGCTTTCTTT.

To note about this clone: A much larger clone differs from this one at a single base, so this may be a read error. Other DNA sequences in the sample encode the same CDR3. The chain recombines TRBV7-6 with TRBJ2-5, with D uncertain. CDR3 length equals 11 residues. V was cut by 4 bases and J by 1 base, with 1 base left in between. Germline V lookup: CDR1 SGHVS, CDR2 FNYEAQ. In DNA form, the CDR3 reads TGTGCCAGCAGCTCCCAAGAGACCCAGTACTTC. Translation gives CASSSQETQYF. The variable domain in full, completed from reference TRBV7-6 and TRBJ2-5, reads GAGVSQSPRYKVTKRGQDVALRCDPISGHVSLYWYRQALGQGPEFLTYFNYEAQQDKSGLPNDRFSAERPEGSISTLTIQRTEQRDSAMYRCASSSQETQYFGPGTRLLVL.

This clone was seen more than once but under ten times. The V and J genes are TRBV5-6 and TRBJ1-2; 9 bases map to TRBD1. The V gene's germline CDR1 is SGHDT and CDR2 YYEEEE. The J segment lost 5 bases and the V segment lost 1 base, leaving 6 bases of the junction unmatched. This CDR3 has 15 amino acids. CDR3 loop: CASSLSGTGIYGYTF. The CDR3 bases are TGTGCCAGCAGCTTGTCCGGGACAGGGATATATGGCTACACCTTC.

The chain links TRBV12-2 to TRBJ2-7; the D call TRBD1 from the table was never checked on the DNA. TRBV12-2 represents a pseudogene. The CDR3 runs to 14 residues. The CDR3 protein is CARRGGQVSYEQYF. DNA of the CDR3: TGTGCACGCAGGGGGGGACAGGTGTCCTACGAGCAGTACTTC.

The chain links TRBV4-1 to TRBJ2-7; maybe TRBD1 (6 bases). V lost 2 bases and J 6 bases, leaving 14 bases between the germline ends. Germline CDR1 MGHRA, CDR2 YSYEKL. The CDR3 consists of 14 residues. The CDR3 coding sequence is TGCGCCAGCAGCCAACTGGGCGCAGGGGTCGAGCAGTACTTC. It codes for CASSQLGAGVEQYF.

The chain joins TRBV2 to TRBJ1-2; D unresolved. Looked up from germline, CDR1 is SNHLY and CDR2 is FYNNEI. This CDR3 has 12 amino acids. V was shortened by 4 bases and J by 8 bases, with 11 bases between the two germline ends. CDR3 sequence: CASSGRLGGYTF. DNA for the CDR3: TGTGCCAGCAGTGGGAGACTGGGGGGCTACACCTTC. Filled out from reference TRBV2 and TRBJ1-2, the complete variable domain reads EPEVTQTPSHQVTQMGQEVILRCVPISNHLYFYWYRQILGQKVEFLVSFYNNEISEKSEIFDDQFSVERPDGSNFTLKIRSTKLEDSAMYFCASSGRLGGYTFGSGTRLTVV.

The V gene is TRBV6-5, the J gene TRBJ1-2; 8 bases align to TRBD1. Germline loops: CDR1 MNHEY, CDR2 SVGAGI. J was trimmed by 8 bases and V by 4 bases; bases with no gene match: 15. The CDR3 is 16 residues long. The CDR3 nucleotides are TGTGCCAGCAGTTTCAGGGGGCCGAGTCCCTTATGGGGCTACACCTTC. Translation gives CASSFRGPSPLWGYTF.

CDR3 in DNA: TGTGCCAGCTCCACCTCCCAGGCAGGGAACACAGATACGCAGTATTTT. Protein product: CASSTSQAGNTDTQYF. The chain combines TRBV18 with TRBJ2-3; maybe TRBD1 (5 bases). The CDR3 is 16 amino acids. Trimming took 6 bases from V and 2 from J, leaving 18 bases between them. Germline-derived CDR1 and CDR2 are KGHSH and LQKENI.

The J gene is TRBJ1-3, the V gene TRBV5-1, with a weak D call TRBD1 (6 bases). The CDR3 length is 15 residues. Germline V gene sequence: CDR1 SGHRS, CDR2 YFSETQ. V lost 0 bases to trimming and J lost 2 bases, with 9 bases between them. Here the CDR3 reads CASSLAAGAGNTIYF. The CDR3 region has the DNA TGCGCCAGCAGCTTGGCAGCAGGGGCTGGAAACACCATATATTTT.

The CDR3 bases are TGTGCCAGCAGCTCCTTGGGGGACTCCTACAATGAGCAGTTCTTC. Protein sequence: CASSSLGDSYNEQFF. This chain joins TRBV9 and TRBJ2-1; possibly TRBD1 or TRBD2 for D (5 bases each). Germline V CDR1 and CDR2: SGDLS, YYNGEE. The V gene lost 4 bases and the J gene lost 0 bases, with 11 bases spanning the gap. The CDR3 loop spans 15 amino acids.

This clone has only one observation. V is TRBV9 and J is TRBJ1-5; 7 nucleotides align to TRBD1. CDR1 and CDR2 (germline): SGDLS, YYNGEE. V gave up 7 bases and J gave up 3 bases; unmatched junction bases: 4. The CDR3 extends over 13 amino acids. The CDR3 is CASSGQDNQPQHF. DNA of the CDR3: TGTGCCAGCTCCGGACAGGACAATCAGCCCCAGCATTTT. Full variable domain (rest looked up from reference TRBV9 and TRBJ1-5): DSGVTQTPKHLITATGQRVTLRCSPRSGDLSVYWYQQSLDQGLQFLIQYYNGEERAKGNILERFSAQQFPDLHSELNLSSLELGDSALYFCASSGQDNQPQHFGDGTRLSIL.

This chain links TRBV25-1 with TRBJ2-5, with D possibly matching TRBD2 (6 bases). The germline CDR1 and CDR2 sequences are MGHDK and SYGVNS. CDR3 length equals 14 residues. Deletions cut 1 base from V and 2 bases from J, with 8 bases between. This CDR3 reads CASSESEGQETQYF. The CDR3 bases are TGTGCCAGCAGTGAATCGGAGGGTCAAGAGACCCAGTACTTC.

This CDR3 reads CASSLAAGPEAKNIQYF. The CDR3, as DNA: TGTGCCAGCAGCTTAGCGGCCGGACCAGAGGCCAAAAACATTCAGTACTTC. This rearrangement joins TRBV7-8 to TRBJ2-4; D is uncertain. The CDR3 has 17 residues. V was shortened by 0 bases and J by 1 base, with 13 bases between the two germline ends. Germline CDR1 and CDR2: SGHVS and FQNEAQ.

The rearrangement joins TRBV14 to TRBJ2-3, with unresolved D. The CDR3 runs 13 residues. Germline CDR1 reads SGHDN; CDR2 reads FVKESK. Trimming pared 3 bases from V and 5 bases from J, leaving 9 bases between. CDR3 residues: CASSQVRRDTQYF. Here the CDR3 DNA reads TGTGCCAGCAGCCAGGTCCGAAGAGATACGCAGTATTTT.

The chain is built from TRBV7-3 and TRBJ2-1; D gene uncertain. V gave up 2 bases and J gave up 8 bases, with 19 bases separating them. The germline V gene encodes CDR1 SGHTA and CDR2 FQGTGA. The CDR3 runs to 16 residues. CDR3 region: CASSLLVGSISDEQFF. In DNA form, the CDR3 reads TGTGCCAGCAGCTTATTGGTGGGATCGATATCGGATGAGCAGTTCTTC.

The V and J genes are TRBV29-1 and TRBJ1-4, with D unresolved. CDR3 length: 14 residues. CDR1 and CDR2 from the germline V gene are SQVTM and ANQGSEA. V lost 6 bases and J 7 bases, leaving 18 bases between the germline ends. CDR3 residues: CSVQSGGAGEKLFF. CDR3 coding DNA: TGCAGCGTCCAATCAGGCGGCGCGGGTGAAAAACTGTTTTTT.